Each of the 5 T cell receptor beta chains below was sequenced from the same sample in a study of shared clonotypes between healthy human individuals (dated by TCRdb to 2020 to 2021). CD8 naive samples were CD45RO-negative cells positively selected for CCR7, giving a CD45RA+CCR7+ population that excluded TemRA cells. Library prep was done by the immunoSEQ multiplex PCR assay. Entries here come from immuneACCESS through TCRdb and include only in-frame sequences with V and J called. Some clones fail to appear in such tables; in the studies checked, an unresolved V gene covers under half of the shortfall, and the cause of the remainder is unknown. The sample yields some 2 million clones; over 85% were counted once. The top ten constitute about 1.1% of the sample. Specimen: naive CD8+ T cells sorted from blood. This sample's cell subset or site label indicates: CD45RA+CCR7+. The receptors were sampled from a man aged 18 to 30 in good health.

The chain uses TRBV6-5 and TRBJ1-2; D possibly corresponds to TRBD1 (6 bases). Germline V gene lookup returns CDR1 MNHEY and CDR2 SVGAGI. Trimming stripped 6 bases from V and 1 base from J, with 12 bases between. This CDR3 has 14 amino acids. CDR3 DNA: TGTGCCAGCAGCGAACGAGGGGGTAACTATGGCTACACCTTC. The encoded protein is CASSERGGNYGYTF.

This clone was seen only a few times. This chain joins TRBV6-1 and TRBJ1-2, with D possibly matching TRBD1 (5 bases). The V and J ends lost 0 bases and 4 bases respectively, with 15 bases between them. The CDR3 is 16 amino acids. CDR1 and CDR2 from the germline V gene are MNHNS and SASEGT. As DNA, the CDR3 is TGTGCCAGCAGTGAAGCGCTTGGAGGGGCAAGCTATGGCTACACCTTC. Translation gives CASSEALGGASYGYTF.

The J gene is TRBJ2-1, the V gene TRBV10-1; a possible D gene is TRBD1 (5 bases). Germline V gene data show CDR1 as WNHNN and CDR2 as SYGVQD (reference sequence). This CDR3 comprises 12 residues. Trimming took 11 bases from V and 0 from J, leaving 8 bases between them. CDR3 protein: CAPDSSYNEQFF. CDR3 nucleotide sequence: TGCGCCCCTGACAGCTCCTACAATGAGCAGTTCTTC.

This clone came up once. This chain links TRBV27 with TRBJ1-1; D gene unclear. Per germline, CDR1 MNHEY and CDR2 SMNVEV (reference sequence). The CDR3 has 15 amino acids. V lost 1 base to trimming and J lost 0 bases, with 9 bases between them. The CDR3 sequence is CASSLFGGLNTEAFF. CDR3 nucleotide sequence: TGTGCCAGCAGTTTATTCGGAGGATTGAACACTGAAGCTTTCTTT.

The gene calls are TRBV29-1 and TRBJ2-2; no reliable D call. V was trimmed by 6 bases and J by 0 bases, leaving 8 bases between them. Germline V gene data show CDR1 as SQVTM and CDR2 as ANQGSEA. This CDR3 is 13 amino acids long. CDR3 amino acids: CSVAWTNTGELFF. The CDR3 DNA reads TGCAGCGTGGCCTGGACGAACACCGGGGAGCTGTTTTTT.